This T cell receptor (beta chain) was recovered during a study of blood T cell repertoires in COVID-19. Across the whole study: There were acute and convalescent COVID-19 samples, and they came from the United States, Italy and Spain. PBMCs, B-cell-depleted T cells, or T cells were the source of the cDNA or gDNA that made up the material.

Authors' analysis steps: Estimated nucleated cell counts came from reference gene primer amplification. Only in-frame clones appear in the TCRdb table, and some are missing; sequencing was by immunoSEQ multiplex PCR. The DNA was the basis for D and trimming; V, J and clone size are from that table. The table has 200,000 to 300,000 clones, about four fifths seen once. CDR3 size: 17 residues. In germline, CDR1 is SGHNT, CDR2 YENEEA. Deletions cut 1 base from V and 2 bases from J, with 17 bases between. This clone was seen once. The source is a man aged 45 to 65 with acute or convalescent COVID-19. Sequencing was performed on peripheral blood. The chain employs TRBV11-3 and TRBJ1-2; D may be TRBD1 (5 bases). In DNA form, the CDR3 reads TGTGCCAGCAGCTTAGCCCGACGACAGTATGCCAACTATGGCTACACCTTC. Its protein is CASSLARRQYANYGYTF.